One T cell receptor (beta chain) is described in this entry. The antigen remains unidentified. The sample contains more than one DNA sequence encoding this CDR3. Every isolated RNA sample was fully reverse transcribed, so sequencing captured expressed TCRB transcripts. Naive, central memory and regulatory T cell samples produced a mean of roughly 3.8 million reads. Data came from immunoSEQ multiplex PCR; TCRdb stores just in-frame clones and leaves some out. In the table there are over 700,000 clones, roughly 15% of which are singletons. CDR3 length equals 14 residues. From germline, CDR1 is SGHTA and CDR2 FQGNSA. The V and J ends lost 5 bases and 2 bases respectively, with 12 bases between them. This sample stems from a study of beta chain features in type 1 diabetes. The wider study: Patients did not differ from healthy donors in age, gender or cell yield. Whole-study results and caveats: The question of HLA type influencing TCRB rearrangement was one that remained unresolved here. Individuals with type 1 diabetes displayed fewer insertions and more deletions at VDJ junctions.

The chain uses TRBV7-2 and TRBJ2-5; D possibly corresponds to TRBD2 (6 bases). Sequencing input: naive CD4+ T cells from blood. This clonotype originated in a woman aged 18 to 35 in good health. The DNA for the CDR3 is TGTGCCAGCAGCCCGGGGACTGGTCAAGAGACCCAGTACTTC. This translates into CASSPGTGQETQYF.